This T cell receptor (beta chain) is drawn from a study of T cells in tumors after PD-1 blockade. In the study overall: Tumor samples averaged around 25,000 templates (range about 550-99,264) and around 6,100 unique clonotypes. General study results and limits: Some novel exhausted tumor clones appeared in pre-treatment blood, suggesting peripheral recruitment. Expanded exhausted CD8+ clones after therapy were mostly novel clonotypes.

Before and after PD-1 blockade, biopsies were collected from the same primary tumor site. Germline values: CDR1 SQVTM, CDR2 ANQGSEA. Trimming removed 3 bases at V and 1 base at J, with 8 bases between. The CDR3 is 13 residues long. TCRdb keeps only in-frame clones here, not all; method: immunoSEQ multiplex PCR. The sample lists 2,500 or so clones, 69% occurring once. Note on this clone: Its antigen is not known.

The receptor's source is a human donor with basal cell carcinoma. The gene calls are TRBV29-1 and TRBJ2-3; D is undetermined. The sequencing here drew on tumor tissue, taken after anti-PD-1 treatment. DNA for the CDR3: TGCAGCGTTGAGGGATCCCGCACAGATACGCAGTATTTT. The encoded protein is CSVEGSRTDTQYF.